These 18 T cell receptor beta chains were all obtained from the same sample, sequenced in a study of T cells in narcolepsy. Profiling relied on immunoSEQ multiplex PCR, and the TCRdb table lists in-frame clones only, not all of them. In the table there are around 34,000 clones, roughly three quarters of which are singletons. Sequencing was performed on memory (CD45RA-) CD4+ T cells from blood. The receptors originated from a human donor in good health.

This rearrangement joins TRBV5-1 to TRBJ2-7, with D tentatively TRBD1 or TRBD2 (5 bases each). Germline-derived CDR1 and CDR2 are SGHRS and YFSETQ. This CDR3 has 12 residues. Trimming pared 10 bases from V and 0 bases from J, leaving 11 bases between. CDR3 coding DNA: TGCGCCTCCGGGGCGGACTCCTACGAGCAGTACTTC. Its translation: CASGADSYEQYF.

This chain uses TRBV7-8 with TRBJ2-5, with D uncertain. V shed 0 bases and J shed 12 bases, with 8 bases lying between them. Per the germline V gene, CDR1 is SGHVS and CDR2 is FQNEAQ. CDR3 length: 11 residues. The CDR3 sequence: CASSLAREKYF. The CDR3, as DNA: TGTGCCAGCAGCTTAGCGAGAGAGAAGTACTTC.

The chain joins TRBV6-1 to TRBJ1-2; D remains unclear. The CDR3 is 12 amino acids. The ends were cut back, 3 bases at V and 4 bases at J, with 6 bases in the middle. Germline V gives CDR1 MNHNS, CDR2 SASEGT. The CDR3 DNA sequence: TGTGCCAGCAGTGACAATCCCTATGGCTACACCTTC. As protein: CASSDNPYGYTF.

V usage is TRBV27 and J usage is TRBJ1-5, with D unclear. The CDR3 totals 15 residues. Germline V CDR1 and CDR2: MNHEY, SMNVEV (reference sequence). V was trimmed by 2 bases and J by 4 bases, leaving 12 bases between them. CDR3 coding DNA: TGTGCCAGCAGTTTAAGGGCAGAGCGAAATCAGCCCCAGCATTTT. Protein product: CASSLRAERNQPQHF.

DNA of the CDR3: TGTGCCTGGAGTGATTTCGGCGCGAACACTGAAGCTTTCTTT. This gives the protein CAWSDFGANTEAFF. The rearrangement uses TRBV30 and TRBJ1-1; no reliable D call. Between the trimmed V and J ends, which lost 1 base and 1 base, there was a span of 10 bases. The CDR3 consists of 14 residues. Germline V gene lookup returns CDR1 GTSNPN and CDR2 SVGIG (reference sequence).

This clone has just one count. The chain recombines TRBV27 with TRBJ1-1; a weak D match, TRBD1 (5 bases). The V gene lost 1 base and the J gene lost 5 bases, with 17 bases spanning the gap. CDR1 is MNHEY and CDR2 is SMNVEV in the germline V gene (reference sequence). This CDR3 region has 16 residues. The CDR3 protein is CASSLYGDSRGTEAFF. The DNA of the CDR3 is TGTGCCAGCAGTTTATACGGGGACTCCCGAGGGACTGAAGCTTTCTTT.

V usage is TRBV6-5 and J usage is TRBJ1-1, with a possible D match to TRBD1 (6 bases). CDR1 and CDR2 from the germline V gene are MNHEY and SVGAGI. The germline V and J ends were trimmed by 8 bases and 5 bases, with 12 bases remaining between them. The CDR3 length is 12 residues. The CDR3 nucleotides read TGTGCCAGCGATTTGAGGGGGACTGAAGCTTTCTTT. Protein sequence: CASDLRGTEAFF.

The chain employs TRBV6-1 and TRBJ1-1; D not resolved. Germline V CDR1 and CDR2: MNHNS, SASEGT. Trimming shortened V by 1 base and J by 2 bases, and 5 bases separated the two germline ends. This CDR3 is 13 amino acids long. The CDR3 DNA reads TGTGCCAGCAGTGAAGTCCACAACACTGAAGCTTTCTTT. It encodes CASSEVHNTEAFF.

CDR3 protein: CAMFSGREVLNIQYF. CDR3 DNA sequence: TGTGCCATGTTTAGCGGGAGGGAGGTTTTAAACATTCAGTACTTC. V gene TRBV5-4 combines with J gene TRBJ2-4, with 11 bases aligning to TRBD2. The CDR3 sequence is 15 residues long. Germline CDR1 and CDR2: SGHNT and YYREEE (reference sequence). The trim removed 9 bases at V and 6 bases at J, leaving 11 bases unmatched.

DNA of the CDR3: TGTGCCAGCAGTACAGACAGGGGGCGTGGCTATGGCTACACCTTC. Its translation is CASSTDRGRGYGYTF. The genes are TRBV6-5 and TRBJ1-2; 10 nucleotides match TRBD1. The V gene's germline CDR1 is MNHEY and CDR2 SVGAGI. The V segment lost 5 bases and the J segment 4 bases; nucleotides outside the gene matches: 7. The CDR3 contains 15 residues.

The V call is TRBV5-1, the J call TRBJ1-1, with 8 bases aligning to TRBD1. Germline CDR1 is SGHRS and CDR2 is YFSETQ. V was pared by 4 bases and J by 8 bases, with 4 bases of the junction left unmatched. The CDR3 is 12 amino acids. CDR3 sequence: CASSPGQGEAFF. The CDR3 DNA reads TGCGCCAGCAGCCCTGGACAGGGAGAAGCTTTCTTT.

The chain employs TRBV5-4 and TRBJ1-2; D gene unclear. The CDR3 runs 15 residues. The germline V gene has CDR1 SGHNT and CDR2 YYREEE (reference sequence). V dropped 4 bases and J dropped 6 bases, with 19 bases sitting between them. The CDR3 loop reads CASSLITRSPNGYTF. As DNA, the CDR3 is TGTGCCAGCAGCCTAATAACACGATCCCCCAATGGCTACACCTTC.

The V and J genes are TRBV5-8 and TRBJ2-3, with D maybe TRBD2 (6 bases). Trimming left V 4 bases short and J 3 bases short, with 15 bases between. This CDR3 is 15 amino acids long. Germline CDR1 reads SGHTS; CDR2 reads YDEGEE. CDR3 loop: CASSPAGTGTDTQYF. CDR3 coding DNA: TGTGCCAGCAGCCCCGCGGGGACGGGGACAGATACGCAGTATTTT.

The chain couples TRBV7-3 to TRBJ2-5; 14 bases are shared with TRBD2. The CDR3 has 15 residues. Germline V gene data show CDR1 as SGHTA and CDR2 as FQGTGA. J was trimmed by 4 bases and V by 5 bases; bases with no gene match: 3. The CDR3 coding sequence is TGTGCCAGCAGCGCGGGACTAGCGGGAGTAGAGACCCAGTACTTC. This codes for CASSAGLAGVETQYF.

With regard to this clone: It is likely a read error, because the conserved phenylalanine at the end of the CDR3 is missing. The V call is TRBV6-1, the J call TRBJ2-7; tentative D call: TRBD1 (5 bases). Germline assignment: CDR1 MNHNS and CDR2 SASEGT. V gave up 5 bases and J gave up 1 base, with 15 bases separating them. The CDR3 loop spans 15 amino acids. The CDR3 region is CASSFDRVSSYEQYL. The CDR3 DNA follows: TGTGCCAGCAGTTTCGACAGAGTCAGTTCCTACGAGCAGTACCTC.

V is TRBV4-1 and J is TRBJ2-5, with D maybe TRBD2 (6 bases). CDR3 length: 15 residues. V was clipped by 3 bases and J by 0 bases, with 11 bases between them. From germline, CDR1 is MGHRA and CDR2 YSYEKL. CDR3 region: CASSQPGLHQETQYF. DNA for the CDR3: TGCGCCAGCAGCCAGCCGGGACTCCACCAAGAGACCCAGTACTTC.

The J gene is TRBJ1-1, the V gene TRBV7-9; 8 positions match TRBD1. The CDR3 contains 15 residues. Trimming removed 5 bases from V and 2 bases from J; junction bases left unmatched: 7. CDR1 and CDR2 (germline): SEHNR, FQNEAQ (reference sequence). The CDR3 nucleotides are TGTGCCAGCAGCCCGCGGACAGGGCTAAACACTGAAGCTTTCTTT. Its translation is CASSPRTGLNTEAFF. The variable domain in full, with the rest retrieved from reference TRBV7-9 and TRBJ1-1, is DTGVSQNPRHKITKRGQNVTFRCDPISEHNRLYWYRQTLGQGPEFLTYFQNEAQLEKSRLLSDRFSAERPKGSFSTLEIQRTEQGDSAMYLCASSPRTGLNTEAFFGQGTRLTVV.

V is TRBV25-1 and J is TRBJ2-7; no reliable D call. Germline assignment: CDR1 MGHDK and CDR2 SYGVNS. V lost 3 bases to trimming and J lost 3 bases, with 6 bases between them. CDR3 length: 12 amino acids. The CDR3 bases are TGTGCCAGCAGTGATAACCGCTACGAGCAGTACTTC. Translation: CASSDNRYEQYF.